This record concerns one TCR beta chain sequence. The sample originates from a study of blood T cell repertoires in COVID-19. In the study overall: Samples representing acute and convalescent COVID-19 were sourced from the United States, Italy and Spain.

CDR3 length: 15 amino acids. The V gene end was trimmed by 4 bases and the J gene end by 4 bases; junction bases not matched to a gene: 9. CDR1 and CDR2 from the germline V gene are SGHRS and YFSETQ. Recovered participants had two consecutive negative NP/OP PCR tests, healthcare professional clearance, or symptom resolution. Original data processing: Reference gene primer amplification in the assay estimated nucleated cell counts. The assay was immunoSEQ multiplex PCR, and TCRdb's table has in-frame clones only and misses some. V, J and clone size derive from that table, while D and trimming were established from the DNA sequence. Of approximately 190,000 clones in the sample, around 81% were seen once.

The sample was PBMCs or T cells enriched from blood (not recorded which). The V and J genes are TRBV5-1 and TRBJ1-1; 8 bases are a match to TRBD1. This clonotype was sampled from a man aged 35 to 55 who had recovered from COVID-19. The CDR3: CASSPNGQGGTEAFF. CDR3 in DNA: TGCGCCAGCAGCCCCAACGGACAGGGAGGCACTGAAGCTTTCTTT.